Sequencing of this T cell receptor beta chain was carried out in a study of regulatory T cells in long-lasting Graves disease. Study-wide context: Persistent cases took antithyroid drugs over 5 years and stayed TSH receptor antibody positive.

To make TCR beta libraries, researchers used iRepertoire HTBI primers and Arm-PCR of CDR3 regions. From the multiplex PCR reads, TCRdb called clonotypes with MiXCR, one entry per CDR3 protein. The repertoire holds roughly 450,000 distinct CDR3 sequences, with around 24% as singletons. This clonotype was observed at least ten times. CDR3 length equals 15 residues. V dropped 2 bases and J dropped 6; count of bases not matched to a gene: 10. Germline CDR1 reads SQVTM; CDR2 reads ANQGSEA. The time point denotes: persistent/refractory GD, antithyroid drugs over 5 years with positive TRAb. From PBMCs, RNA was extracted and then used to make the TCR library.

The receptor was derived from a female donor with Graves disease. This chain joins TRBV29-1 and TRBJ2-4, with 7 bases fitting TRBD1. This material consisted of peripheral blood mononuclear cells (PBMCs), taken when the disease was refractory, from a patient treated with antithyroid drugs. The CDR3 loop reads CSVETPGGWGNIQYF. The CDR3 DNA sequence: TGCAGCGTTGAAACCCCAGGGGGATGGGGAAACATTCAGTACTTC. The full variable domain, its missing parts supplied by reference TRBV29-1 and TRBJ2-4, is SAVISQKPSRDICQRGTSLTIQCQVDSQVTMMFWYRQQPGQSLTLIATANQGSEATYESGFVIDKFPISRPNLTFSTLTVSNMSPEDSSIYLCSVETPGGWGNIQYFGAGTRLSVL.